This T cell receptor beta chain was found in a study of CD8+ T cells in alopecia areata. Study information: The duration of tofacitinib was 6 to 18 months, with 6 months off drug afterward.

This CDR3 spans 15 amino acids. Germline assignment: CDR1 MGHDK and CDR2 SYGVNS. V trimming: 4 bases; J trimming: 6 bases; junction bases outside the gene matches: 9. CD4+ and CD8+ T cells were sorted from PBMCs stained for CD3, CD4 and CD8. Sequencing relied on a cDNA template that was reverse transcribed from extracted RNA. Some clones are missing from TCRdb's copy, which holds only in-frame ones; the method was immunoSEQ multiplex PCR. The sample consists of 150,000 to 200,000 clones, just under 60% of them appearing once. The clonotype originates from a human donor with alopecia areata. This specimen consisted of CD4+ T cells sorted from blood, obtained at week 0. This sequence joins TRBV25-1 and TRBJ2-5; 9 positions agree with TRBD1. The CDR3 sequence: CASSAPKTGGKTQYF. In nucleotides, the CDR3 is TGTGCCAGCAGTGCCCCGAAAACAGGGGGCAAGACCCAGTACTTC. The complete variable domain, with remaining parts taken from reference TRBV25-1 and TRBJ2-5, reads EADIYQTPRYLVIGTGKKITLECSQTMGHDKMYWYQQDPGMELHLIHYSYGVNSTEKGDLSSESTVSRIRTEHFPLTLESARPSHTSQYLCASSAPKTGGKTQYFGPGTRLLVL.